Listed below are T cell receptor beta chains from one sample, sequenced in a study of T cells in Graves' hyperthyroidism and ophthalmopathy. TCRdb re-called the multiplex PCR reads through MiXCR, storing one row per CDR3 protein. The sample includes around 520,000 distinct CDR3 sequences, 12% to 15% of them seen just once. Sequenced input: blood. The receptors originated from a woman aged 40 to 50 with Graves' hyperthyroidism. Each CDR3 is given with its conserved first and last residue. Each record gives: D gene, clone size, V gene, J gene, CDR3 protein, CDR3 DNA. A D gene is named only where the DNA matches it firmly. Not all rows give a size; the values are once, few, many and, for expanded clones, a class.

TRBD2	many	TRBV20-1	TRBJ2-5	CSTSGVYQETQYF	TGCAGTACTAGCGGGGTGTACCAAGAGACCCAGTACTTC
-	few	TRBV5-6	TRBJ2-5	CASSQAGPITETQYF	TGTGCCAGCAGCCAGGCGGGACCAATAACGGAGACCCAGTACTTC
TRBD2	-	TRBV5-1	TRBJ2-1	CASSGGGDSGTSYNEQFF	TGCGCCAGCAGTGGGGGGGGGGATAGCGGTACCTCCTACAATGAGCAGTTCTTC
TRBD1	-	TRBV4-1	TRBJ1-1	CASSILGQGHTEAFF	TGCGCCAGCTCTATTCTGGGACAGGGGCACACTGAAGCTTTCTTT
TRBD1	many	TRBV6-2/TRBV6-3	TRBJ1-5	CASSLPGTGKQPQHF	TGTGCCAGCAGTCTCCCGGGGACAGGGAAACAGCCCCAGCATTTT
-	many	TRBV12-3/TRBV12-4	TRBJ1-1	CASSLGALGKQNTEAFF	TGTGCCAGCAGTTTAGGGGCACTAGGAAAACAGAACACTGAAGCTTTCTTT
TRBD1	many	TRBV28	TRBJ1-5	CASSLEGAQPQHF	TGTGCCAGCAGTTTGGAGGGGGCCCAGCCCCAGCATTTT
-	-	TRBV25-1	TRBJ2-1	CASSVRGLELYNEQFF	TGTGCCAGCAGTGTTAGGGGCCTAGAACTCTACAATGAGCAGTTCTTC
-	many	TRBV28	TRBJ2-5	CASTPPRGFGTQYF	TGTGCCAGCACCCCCCCTCGCGGCTTCGGGACCCAGTACTTC
-	few	TRBV10-3	TRBJ2-3	CAISPQGADRTDTQYF	TGTGCCATCAGCCCCCAGGGAGCGGACCGCACAGATACGCAGTATTTT
-	-	TRBV9	TRBJ1-1	CASSAGGGEAEAFF	TGTGCCAGCAGCGCCGGGGGGGGGGAGGCTGAAGCTTTCTTT
-	many	TRBV6-5	TRBJ2-4	CASSYSIGPGADIQYF	TGTGCCAGCAGTTACTCGATCGGGCCGGGGGCGGACATTCAGTACTTC
TRBD1	-	TRBV20-1	TRBJ2-5	CSARGAPQGAWETQYF	TGCAGTGCTAGAGGGGCTCCACAGGGGGCTTGGGAGACCCAGTACTTC
-	few	TRBV29-1	TRBJ1-1	CSVGKGGGTEAFF	TGCAGCGTTGGTAAAGGGGGAGGGACTGAAGCTTTCTTT
-	many	TRBV28	TRBJ1-5	CASTVRERDQPQHF	TGTGCCAGCACTGTCCGGGAACGGGATCAGCCCCAGCATTTT
-	-	TRBV2	TRBJ1-1	CASRDRGGRTEAFF	TGTGCCAGCAGGGATAGGGGAGGGAGAACTGAAGCTTTCTTT
TRBD2	-	TRBV5-1	TRBJ2-5	CASSLVGTSIGETQYF	TGCGCCAGCAGCTTGGTAGGGACTAGTATCGGCGAGACCCAGTACTTC
-	-	TRBV7-6	TRBJ2-3	CASSTRGADTQYF	TGTGCCAGCAGCACGAGGGGCGCAGATACGCAGTATTTT
TRBD1	many	TRBV11-2	TRBJ2-7	CASSWTGATYEQYF	TGTGCCAGCAGCTGGACAGGGGCCACCTACGAGCAGTACTTC
-	-	TRBV6-8	TRBJ1-5	CASSYSDSQPQHF	TGTGCCAGCAGTTACTCAGACTCTCAGCCCCAGCATTTT
-	-	TRBV12-3/TRBV12-4	TRBJ1-4	CASSSQQAEKLFF	TGTGCCAGCAGTTCCCAGCAGGCGGAAAAACTGTTTTTT
-	-	TRBV5-6	TRBJ1-1	CASSFTSTEAFF	TGTGCCAGCAGCTTTACTAGCACTGAAGCTTTCTTT
-	few	TRBV3-1	TRBJ1-2	CASSPTTGIEGSAF	TGTGCCAGCAGCCCGACTACAGGGATTGAGGGTTCCGCCTTC
TRBD1	-	TRBV18	TRBJ2-7	CAGSPQGAYEQYF	TGTGCCGGCTCACCACAGGGGGCCTACGAGCAGTACTTC
TRBD2	once	TRBV6-2/TRBV6-3	TRBJ2-7	CASSWGLAAYEQYF	TGTGCCAGCAGTTGGGGACTAGCGGCTTACGAGCAGTACTTC
-	-	TRBV4-2	TRBJ1-6	CASSQRTESLHF	TGTGCCAGCAGCCAACGGACAGAATCCCTCCACTTT
TRBD2	many	TRBV7-2	TRBJ2-7	CASSYLAGTNEQYF	TGTGCCAGCAGCTACCTAGCGGGAACTAACGAGCAGTACTTC
TRBD2	few	TRBV6-1	TRBJ2-7	CASKALADYEQYF	TGTGCCAGCAAGGCTCTAGCGGACTACGAGCAGTACTTC
TRBD2	few	TRBV28	TRBJ2-2	CASSLSASGRAGELFF	TGTGCCAGCAGTTTATCGGCTAGCGGGAGGGCCGGGGAGCTGTTTTTT
-	many	TRBV7-8	TRBJ1-5	CASSLSGGGNQPQHF	TGTGCCAGCAGCTTAAGCGGGGGAGGCAATCAGCCCCAGCATTTT
-	few	TRBV10-3	TRBJ2-1	CAISFQGNNEQFF	TGTGCCATCAGCTTTCAGGGAAACAATGAGCAGTTCTTC
-	many	TRBV30	TRBJ2-1	CAWSVKKNEQFF	TGTGCCTGGAGTGTAAAGAAAAATGAGCAGTTCTTC